This TCR beta chain was sequenced for a study of blood T cell repertoires in COVID-19. As for the study in general: Material from acute and convalescent COVID-19 was sourced from the United States, Italy and Spain. PBMCs, B-cell-depleted T cells, or T cells provided the cDNA or gDNA that made up the material.

In the original analysis: Amplifying reference gene primers gave estimates of nucleated cell counts. TCRdb's table, derived via immunoSEQ multiplex PCR, lists solely in-frame clones and lacks some. That table gives V, J and clone size, and the DNA gave D and trimming. The table lists some 150,000 clones, around 84% of them singletons, with about 2.5% in the top ten. V lost 6 bases, J lost 1 base, and 10 bases lay in between. Germline CDR1 MNHEY, CDR2 SVGAGI. CDR3 length: 14 amino acids. Sequenced sample: peripheral blood. The chain is built from TRBV6-5 and TRBJ1-3, with D tentatively TRBD1 (6 bases). The TCR comes from a human donor with acute or convalescent COVID-19. The donor label of this sample is uncertain. The CDR3 is CASSRTDSGNTIYF. CDR3 nucleotides: TGTGCCAGCAGCCGGACAGATTCTGGAAACACCATATATTTT.